Here is one TCR beta chain with its context. The antigen is undetermined. TCRdb re-called the RACE reads through MiXCR, storing one row per CDR3 protein. The sample has about 140,000 distinct CDR3 sequences, over 9.5% seen once. The source of the sample is a study of human T cells and chemical hapten exposure. In the study overall: Reading of the patch tests, which applied 0.01% DPC to the upper back, occurred at 6 days. General study points: TCRs at a frequency above 1 in 1000 stayed unchanged with DPC sensitization. Expanded TCRs created a significantly greater count of big CDR3 similarity clusters than controls did.

V was pared by 4 bases and J by 1 base, with 7 bases of the junction left unmatched. Per germline, CDR1 SEHNR and CDR2 FQNEAQ (reference sequence). CDR3 length equals 16 residues. The time point denotes: patch test 2, 6 weeks after DPC sensitization. Treatment of the sample: therapeutic diphenylcyclopropenone sensitization with weekly scalp DPC. The chain uses TRBV7-9 and TRBJ2-3, with 8 nucleotides matching TRBD2. Sequencing was performed on whole blood, taken in connection with sensitization to the hapten diphenylcyclopropenone (DPC). The origin of this receptor is a woman in her 50s with alopecia areata. Some clones in this sample may be carry-over from other donors' samples. CDR3 sequence reads: CASSSVAGIGTDTQYF. The DNA of the CDR3 is TGTGCCAGCAGCTCCGTAGCGGGAATTGGCACAGATACGCAGTATTTT.